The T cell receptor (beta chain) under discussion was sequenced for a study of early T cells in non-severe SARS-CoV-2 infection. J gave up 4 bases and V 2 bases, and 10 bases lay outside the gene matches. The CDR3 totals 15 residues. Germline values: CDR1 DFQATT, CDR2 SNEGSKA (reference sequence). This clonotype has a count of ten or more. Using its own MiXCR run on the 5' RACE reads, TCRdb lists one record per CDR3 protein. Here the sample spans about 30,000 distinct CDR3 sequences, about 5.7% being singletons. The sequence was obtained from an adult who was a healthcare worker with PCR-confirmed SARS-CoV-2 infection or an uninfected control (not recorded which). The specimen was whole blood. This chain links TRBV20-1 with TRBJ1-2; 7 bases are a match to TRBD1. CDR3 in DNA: TGCAGTGCTAGACCACCGTGGACAGGAACCTATGGCTACACCTTC. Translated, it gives CSARPPWTGTYGYTF.